These 9 T cell receptor beta chains came from one sample sequenced in a study of radiotherapy plus CTLA-4 blockade in lung cancer. TCRdb keeps only in-frame clones here, not all; method: immunoSEQ multiplex PCR. The sample carries more than 90,000 clones, about 91% recorded once. The specimen was peripheral blood, collected from a patient treated with radiotherapy plus ipilimumab. The receptors shown here come from a human donor with non-small cell lung cancer that progressed on radiotherapy plus ipilimumab.

The chain is built from TRBV6-1 and TRBJ2-7, with 7 nucleotides matching TRBD1. V shed 6 bases and J 4 bases; nucleotides not matched to a gene: 6. The germline CDR1 and CDR2 sequences are MNHNS and SASEGT. The CDR3 is 13 amino acids. The CDR3 DNA is TGTGCCAGCAGGCCCGGGACAGAATACGAGCAGTACTTC. The encoded protein is CASRPGTEYEQYF.

This chain uses TRBV7-8 with TRBJ1-2; the D is unclear. Trimming left V 1 base short and J 5 bases short, with 20 bases between. The CDR3 runs 17 residues. Germline V gene lookup returns CDR1 SGHVS and CDR2 FQNEAQ. Written as DNA, the CDR3 is TGTGCCAGCAGCTTAGAACTAATCCCGGCCAGGTTTTATGGCTACACCTTC. This gives the protein CASSLELIPARFYGYTF. The full variable domain, rest sourced from reference TRBV7-8 and TRBJ1-2, is GAGVSQSPRYKVAKRGQDVALRCDPISGHVSLFWYQQALGQGPEFLTYFQNEAQLDKSGLPSDRFFAERPEGSVSTLKIQRTQQEDSAVYLCASSLELIPARFYGYTFGSGTRLTVV.

This rearrangement joins TRBV30 to TRBJ1-5; D is perhaps TRBD1 (5 bases). The V end lost 1 base, the J end lost 6 bases, and 16 bases lay between the germline ends. This CDR3 has 15 amino acids. In germline, CDR1 is GTSNPN, CDR2 SVGIG (reference sequence). Here the CDR3 reads CAWSAPRGTTQPQHF. CDR3 in DNA: TGTGCCTGGAGTGCCCCCCGGGGGACCACTCAGCCCCAGCATTTT.

The rearrangement joins TRBV18 to TRBJ1-2, with a tentative D call TRBD1 (6 bases). Trimming shortened V by 2 bases and J by 4 bases, and 14 bases separated the two germline ends. CDR3 length equals 15 residues. Germline assignment: CDR1 KGHSH and CDR2 LQKENI. CDR3 loop: CASSPEAGVGYGYTF. CDR3 nucleotides: TGTGCCAGCTCACCAGAGGCAGGGGTGGGCTATGGCTACACCTTC. The variable domain in full, completed from reference TRBV18 and TRBJ1-2, reads NAGVMQNPRHLVRRRGQEARLRCSPMKGHSHVYWYRQLPEEGLKFMVYLQKENIIDESGMPKERFSAEFPKEGPSILRIQQVVRGDSAAYFCASSPEAGVGYGYTFGSGTRLTVV.

This clone was picked up a small number of times. The chain recombines TRBV9 with TRBJ2-3, with D perhaps assigned TRBD1 or TRBD2 (6 bases each). Trimming took 3 bases from V and 4 from J, leaving 15 bases between them. Germline-derived CDR1 and CDR2 are SGDLS and YYNGEE. The CDR3 covers 15 residues. Written as DNA, the CDR3 is TGTGCCAGCAGCGGTCAGGGGCGCGGGGCAGATACGCAGTATTTT. Translation: CASSGQGRGADTQYF. Full variable domain (outside the CDR3, taken from reference TRBV9 and TRBJ2-3): DSGVTQTPKHLITATGQRVTLRCSPRSGDLSVYWYQQSLDQGLQFLIQYYNGEERAKGNILERFSAQQFPDLHSELNLSSLELGDSALYFCASSGQGRGADTQYFGPGTRLTVL.

The chain uses TRBV6-5 and TRBJ1-1; no clear D. V dropped 8 bases and J dropped 1 base, with 11 bases sitting between them. The CDR3 is 13 amino acids. The germline V gene has CDR1 MNHEY and CDR2 SVGAGI. For the CDR3, the DNA is TGTGCCAGCCGGCGGGTTCGGAACACTGAAGCTTTCTTT. Protein: CASRRVRNTEAFF.

The chain has TRBV15 and TRBJ1-3, with D maybe TRBD1 (5 bases). Germline V gene data show CDR1 as LNHNV and CDR2 as YYDKDF (reference sequence). The V end lost 3 bases, the J end lost 8 bases, and 14 bases lay between the germline ends. The CDR3 has 14 amino acids. The CDR3 sequence: CATSSGREGYTIYF. The CDR3 DNA is TGTGCCACCAGCAGCGGCAGGGAGGGATACACCATATATTTT.

This chain links TRBV6-5 with TRBJ1-6; 10 positions agree with TRBD1. CDR3 length equals 15 residues. Trimming removed 10 bases from V and 6 bases from J; junction bases left unmatched: 9. The germline V gene encodes CDR1 MNHEY and CDR2 SVGAGI. The CDR3 sequence is CATQGTGDINSPLHF. For the CDR3, the DNA is TGTGCCACCCAAGGGACAGGGGACATTAATTCACCCCTCCACTTT.

This rearrangement joins TRBV30 to TRBJ2-2; D is ambiguous. The CDR3 is 15 residues long. From germline, CDR1 is GTSNPN and CDR2 SVGIG (reference sequence). V lost 2 bases, J lost 2 bases, and 12 bases lay in between. This chain's CDR3 is CAWSTPQRNTGELFF. For the CDR3, the DNA is TGTGCCTGGAGTACCCCTCAGCGAAACACCGGGGAGCTGTTTTTT.